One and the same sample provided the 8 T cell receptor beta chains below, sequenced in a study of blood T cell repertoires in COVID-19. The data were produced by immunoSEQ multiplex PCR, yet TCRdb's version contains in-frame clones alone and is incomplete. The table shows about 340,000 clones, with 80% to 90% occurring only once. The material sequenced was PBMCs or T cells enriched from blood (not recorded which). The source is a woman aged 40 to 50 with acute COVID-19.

The CDR3 spells CASSPGLAGVGETQYF. CDR3 DNA sequence: TGTGCCAGCAGTCCCGGACTAGCGGGAGTTGGCGAGACCCAGTACTTC. This chain links TRBV27 with TRBJ2-5, with 13 bases aligning to TRBD2. V lost 5 bases and J lost 5; bases outside the gene matches: 8. The CDR3 contains 16 residues. CDR1 and CDR2 from the germline V gene are MNHEY and SMNVEV (reference sequence).

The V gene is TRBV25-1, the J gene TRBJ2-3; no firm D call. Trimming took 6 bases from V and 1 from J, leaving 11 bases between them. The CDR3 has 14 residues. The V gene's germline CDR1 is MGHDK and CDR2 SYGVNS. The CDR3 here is CASSPEIGTDTQYF. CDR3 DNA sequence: TGTGCCAGCAGCCCCGAGATAGGCACAGATACGCAGTATTTT.

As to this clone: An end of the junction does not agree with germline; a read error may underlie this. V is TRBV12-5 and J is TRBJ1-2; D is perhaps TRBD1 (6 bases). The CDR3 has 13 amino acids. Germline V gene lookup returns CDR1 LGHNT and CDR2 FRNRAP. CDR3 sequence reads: CASGLPPGGNPVF. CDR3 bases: TGTGCTAGTGGTTTGCCCCCTGGGGGCAACCCCGTCTTC. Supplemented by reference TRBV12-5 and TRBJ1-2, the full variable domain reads DARVTQTPRHKVTEMGQEVTMRCQPILGHNTVFWYRQTMMQGLELLAYFRNRAPLDDSGMPKDRFSAEMPDATLATLKIQPSEPRDSAVYFCASGLPPGGNPVFGSGTRLTVV.

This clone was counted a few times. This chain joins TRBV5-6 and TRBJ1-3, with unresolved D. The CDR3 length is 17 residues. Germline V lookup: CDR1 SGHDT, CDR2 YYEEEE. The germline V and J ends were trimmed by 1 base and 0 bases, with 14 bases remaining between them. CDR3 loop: CASSLRRGETSGNTIYF. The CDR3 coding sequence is TGTGCCAGCAGCTTGAGGCGGGGAGAAACCTCTGGAAACACCATATATTTT.

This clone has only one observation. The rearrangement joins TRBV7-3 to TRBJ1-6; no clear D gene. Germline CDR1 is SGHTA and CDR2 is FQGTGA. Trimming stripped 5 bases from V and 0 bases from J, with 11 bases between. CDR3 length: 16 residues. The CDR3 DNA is TGTGCCAGCAGCGATCGGGGAAGCTCCTATAATTCACCCCTCCACTTT. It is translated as CASSDRGSSYNSPLHF.

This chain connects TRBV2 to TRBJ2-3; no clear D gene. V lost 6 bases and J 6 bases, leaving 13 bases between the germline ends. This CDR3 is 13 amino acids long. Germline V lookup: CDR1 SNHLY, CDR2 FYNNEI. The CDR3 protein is CASRFTVSDTQYF. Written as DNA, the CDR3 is TGTGCCAGCAGGTTCACCGTTAGCGATACGCAGTATTTT.

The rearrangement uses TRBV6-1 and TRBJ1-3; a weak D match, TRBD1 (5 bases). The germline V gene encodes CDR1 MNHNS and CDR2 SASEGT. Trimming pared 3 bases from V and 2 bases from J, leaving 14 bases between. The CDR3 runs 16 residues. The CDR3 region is CASSDRVVVPGNTIYF. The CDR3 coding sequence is TGTGCCAGCAGTGACAGGGTGGTAGTGCCTGGAAACACCATATATTTT.

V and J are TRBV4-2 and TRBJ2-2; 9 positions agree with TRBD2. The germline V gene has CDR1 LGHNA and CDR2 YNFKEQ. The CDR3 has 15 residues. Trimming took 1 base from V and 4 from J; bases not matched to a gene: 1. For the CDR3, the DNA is TGTGCCAGCAGCCAAGTGACTAGCGGCACCGGGGAGCTGTTTTTT. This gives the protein CASSQVTSGTGELFF.